The 3 T cell receptor beta chains listed next were all sequenced from one sample in a study of blood T cell repertoires in COVID-19. Sequencing used immunoSEQ multiplex PCR; TCRdb keeps in-frame clones, though not all of them. Of around 300,000 clones listed, approximately 90% are singletons. The sequenced sample was peripheral blood. The receptor set was obtained from a woman in her 40s with acute or convalescent COVID-19.

The chain has TRBV5-5 and TRBJ1-4; D is possibly TRBD1 (6 bases). Between the trimmed V and J ends, which lost 5 bases and 5 bases, there was a span of 16 bases. The CDR3 runs 15 residues. Germline CDR1 SGHKS, CDR2 YYEKEE (reference sequence). The DNA for the CDR3 is TGTGCCAGCAGAAACTCCGAGGGGGGGAATGAAAAACTGTTTTTT. Translation: CASRNSEGGNEKLFF.

DNA of the CDR3: TGCGCCAGCAGTCAGGTTCGGCAGCCCCAGCATTTT. It encodes CASSQVRQPQHF. The gene calls are TRBV23-1 and TRBJ1-5; D call uncertain. TRBV23-1 carries the ORF label, with uncertain function. The CDR3 loop spans 12 amino acids. The V gene lost 3 bases and the J gene lost 7 bases, with 7 bases spanning the gap.

The chain links TRBV7-9 to TRBJ1-3, with D uncertain. Germline CDR1 SEHNR, CDR2 FQNEAQ (reference sequence). With 3 bases removed from V and 2 bases from J, the gap between germline ends came to 11 bases. There are 15 residues in the CDR3. CDR3 sequence: CASSFEGGTGNTIYF. CDR3 in DNA: TGTGCCAGCAGCTTTGAGGGAGGAACTGGAAACACCATATATTTT.